These 18 T cell receptor beta chains originate from one sample sequenced in a study of T-cell reconstitution after alpha-beta-depleted transplantation in children. Unique molecular identifiers were built into the TCRbeta library. TCRdb independently ran MiXCR on the PCR reads; one entry per CDR3 protein. The table lists about 200,000 distinct CDR3 sequences, 7% to 9% of them singletons, with 35% in the top ten. The source was PBMCs, mostly from graft donor cells, collected 360 days after TCRalphabeta/CD19-depleted stem cell transplant. These receptors all come from a male patient aged 2-15 years who had a stem cell transplant for acute myeloid leukemia, so the T cells may come from the graft donor.

At least ten counts were recorded for this clonotype. The genes are TRBV12-3 or TRBV12-4 and TRBJ2-5, with a possible D match to TRBD1 (6 bases). The germline V and J ends were trimmed by 3 bases and 5 bases, with 16 bases remaining between them. There are 15 residues in the CDR3. This chain's CDR3 is CASSFNHQGWETQYF. The DNA for the CDR3 is TGTGCCAGCAGTTTCAACCATCAGGGGTGGGAGACCCAGTACTTC.

There are many counts of this clonotype. The chain is built from TRBV28 and TRBJ2-7, with D tentatively TRBD1 (6 bases). The CDR3 consists of 16 residues. Germline V gene sequence: CDR1 MDHEN, CDR2 SYDVKM. Deletions cut 5 bases from V and 0 bases from J, with 17 bases between. The CDR3 reads CASSLPLGHPSYEQYV. The CDR3 DNA reads TGTGCCAGCAGTCTTCCCCTGGGACACCCCTCCTACGAGCAGTACGTC.

The chain has TRBV5-1 and TRBJ2-7; D call uncertain. CDR1 is SGHRS and CDR2 is YFSETQ in the germline V gene. The CDR3 contains 16 residues. Between the trimmed V and J ends, which lost 0 bases and 3 bases, there was a span of 16 bases. Here the CDR3 DNA reads TGCGCCAGCAGCTTGGCTTTGGAGAATAGGGTCTACGAGCAGTACTTC. Its translation: CASSLALENRVYEQYF.

This clonotype appeared many times. This chain joins TRBV6-5 and TRBJ2-3, with D perhaps matching TRBD1 or TRBD2 (5 bases each). Germline lookup yields CDR1 MNHEY and CDR2 SVGAGI. V was trimmed by 7 bases and J by 0 bases, leaving 8 bases between them. The CDR3 runs 13 residues. CDR3 loop: CASNRDSTDTQYF. The CDR3 DNA is TGTGCCAGCAATCGGGACAGCACAGATACGCAGTATTTT.

The chain uses TRBV5-1 and TRBJ2-1; 9 bases fit TRBD2. CDR1 is SGHRS and CDR2 is YFSETQ in the germline V gene. The J segment lost 6 bases and the V segment lost 7 bases, leaving 5 bases of the junction unmatched. This CDR3 spans 13 amino acids. CDR3 sequence: CASGSGGFNEQFF. The CDR3 region has the DNA TGCGCCAGCGGTAGCGGGGGTTTCAATGAGCAGTTCTTC. The whole variable domain, remainder taken from reference TRBV5-1 and TRBJ2-1, is KAGVTQTPRYLIKTRGQQVTLSCSPISGHRSVSWYQQTPGQGLQFLFEYFSETQRNKGNFPGRFSGRQFSNSRSEMNVSTLELGDSALYLCASGSGGFNEQFFGPGTRLTVL.

The chain couples TRBV5-1 to TRBJ2-5; weak D call: TRBD2 (6 bases). Germline-derived CDR1 and CDR2 are SGHRS and YFSETQ. There are 14 residues in the CDR3. The V end lost 2 bases, the J end lost 2 bases, and 10 bases lay between the germline ends. CDR3: CASSFSSAQETQYF. CDR3 sequence (DNA): TGCGCCAGCAGCTTTTCTAGCGCGCAAGAGACCCAGTACTTC.

This clonotype was detected many times. The rearrangement links TRBV12-3 or TRBV12-4 to TRBJ2-3, with TRBD1 identical over 11 bases. Trimming at V came to 5 bases and at J to 5 bases, leaving 9 bases not matched to a gene. The CDR3 loop spans 16 amino acids. CDR3: CASSPSPGTGGDTQYF. Written as DNA, the CDR3 is TGTGCCAGCAGTCCAAGCCCCGGGACAGGGGGAGATACGCAGTATTTT.

This chain connects TRBV5-1 to TRBJ1-2, with D tentatively TRBD1 (5 bases). V shed 1 base and J shed 7 bases, with 17 bases lying between them. This CDR3 has 15 amino acids. CDR1 is SGHRS and CDR2 is YFSETQ in the germline V gene. This CDR3 is CASSLPGPHPPGYTF. The CDR3 bases are TGCGCCAGCAGCTTGCCGGGGCCTCACCCGCCTGGCTACACCTTC. Variable domain in full (rest from reference TRBV5-1 and TRBJ1-2): KAGVTQTPRYLIKTRGQQVTLSCSPISGHRSVSWYQQTPGQGLQFLFEYFSETQRNKGNFPGRFSGRQFSNSRSEMNVSTLELGDSALYLCASSLPGPHPPGYTFGSGTRLTVV.

This clonotype was found many times. The chain couples TRBV5-1 to TRBJ2-5; 9 nucleotides agree with TRBD1. The CDR3 contains 15 residues. Germline loops: CDR1 SGHRS, CDR2 YFSETQ. The V segment lost 4 bases and the J segment 1 base; nucleotides outside the gene matches: 5. The CDR3, as DNA: TGCGCCAGCAGCAGGAACAGGGGGCTCCAAGAGACCCAGTACTTC. It translates to CASSRNRGLQETQYF.

This chain connects TRBV6-5 to TRBJ2-3, with TRBD1 identical over 11 bases. Germline V gene data show CDR1 as MNHEY and CDR2 as SVGAGI. With 4 bases clipped from V and 4 bases from J, the junction kept 7 bases outside the gene matches. CDR3 size: 16 residues. DNA for the CDR3: TGTGCCAGCAGTTTCGGACAGGGGGCCCCCCCAGATACGCAGTATTTT. Protein product: CASSFGQGAPPDTQYF.

This clonotype showed up many times. The V gene is TRBV12-3 or TRBV12-4, the J gene TRBJ1-3; the D gene is possibly TRBD1 (5 bases). CDR3 length: 16 residues. The V gene lost 5 bases and the J gene lost 3 bases, with 17 bases spanning the gap. In DNA, the CDR3 is TGTGCCAGCAGTCGTCGGGGGAAGTCATTTGGAAACACCATATATTTT. It encodes CASSRRGKSFGNTIYF.

This clonotype occurred many times. The chain employs TRBV11-2 and TRBJ2-3; no definite D call. This CDR3 is built from 15 residues. The V gene's germline CDR1 is SGHAT and CDR2 FQNNGV. The V end was cut by 5 bases, the J end by 4 bases, with 16 bases between. The CDR3 bases are TGTGCCAGCAGCCGTAAGAGAGAATCCCCAGATACGCAGTATTTT. This codes for CASSRKRESPDTQYF.

This clonotype was recorded at least ten times. V usage is TRBV10-3 and J usage is TRBJ2-2; no firm D call. Germline loops: CDR1 ENHRY, CDR2 SYGVKD. The CDR3 loop spans 15 amino acids. The ends were cut back, 2 bases at V and 5 bases at J, with 12 bases in the middle. The CDR3 sequence is CAISERSIHTGELFF. CDR3 in DNA: TGTGCCATCAGTGAGCGCTCCATACATACCGGGGAGCTGTTTTTT.

This clonotype was observed at least ten times. The chain links TRBV12-3 or TRBV12-4 to TRBJ2-4; 7 bases fit TRBD1. The CDR3 is made up of 15 amino acids. V was clipped by 6 bases and J by 1 base; unmatched bases: 6. The CDR3, as DNA: TGTGCCAGCAGCACAGGGGATGGGGCCAAAAACATTCAGTACTTC. Encoded protein: CASSTGDGAKNIQYF.

This clonotype occurred many times. This sequence joins TRBV20-1 and TRBJ2-1; D gene uncertain. V lost 3 bases, J lost 0 bases, and 9 bases lay in between. The germline V gene encodes CDR1 DFQATT and CDR2 SNEGSKA (reference sequence). The CDR3 totals 14 residues. The CDR3 coding sequence is TGCAGTGCTAGTTGGCGAGACTCCTACAATGAGCAGTTCTTC. Translated, it gives CSASWRDSYNEQFF.

The chain has TRBV5-1 and TRBJ2-3; 12 bases align to TRBD2. The V and J ends lost 3 bases and 4 bases, in that order; junction bases with no gene match: 12. The CDR3 is 18 residues long. Looked up from germline, CDR1 is SGHRS and CDR2 is YFSETQ. CDR3 residues: CASSYGASGRDLADTQYF. In DNA form, the CDR3 reads TGCGCCAGCAGCTATGGGGCTAGCGGGAGGGACCTAGCAGATACGCAGTATTTT.

This sequence joins TRBV10-1 and TRBJ2-7, with TRBD1 matching 7 bases. Germline CDR1 and CDR2: WNHNN and SYGVQD (reference sequence). Trimming cost V 8 bases and J 3 bases; bases outside gene matches: 7. CDR3 length: 13 amino acids. The CDR3 is CASLTDRDYEQYV. The CDR3 DNA reads TGCGCCAGCCTAACAGACAGGGACTACGAGCAGTACGTC.

This clonotype has just a few counts. The V call is TRBV5-1, the J call TRBJ1-1; no reliable D call. Deletions cut 1 base from V and 4 bases from J, with 11 bases between. This CDR3 comprises 14 residues. Germline assignment: CDR1 SGHRS and CDR2 YFSETQ. For the CDR3, the DNA is TGCGCCAGCAGCTTGTTGAGGGTGGGCACTGAAGCTTTCTTT. Translated: CASSLLRVGTEAFF.